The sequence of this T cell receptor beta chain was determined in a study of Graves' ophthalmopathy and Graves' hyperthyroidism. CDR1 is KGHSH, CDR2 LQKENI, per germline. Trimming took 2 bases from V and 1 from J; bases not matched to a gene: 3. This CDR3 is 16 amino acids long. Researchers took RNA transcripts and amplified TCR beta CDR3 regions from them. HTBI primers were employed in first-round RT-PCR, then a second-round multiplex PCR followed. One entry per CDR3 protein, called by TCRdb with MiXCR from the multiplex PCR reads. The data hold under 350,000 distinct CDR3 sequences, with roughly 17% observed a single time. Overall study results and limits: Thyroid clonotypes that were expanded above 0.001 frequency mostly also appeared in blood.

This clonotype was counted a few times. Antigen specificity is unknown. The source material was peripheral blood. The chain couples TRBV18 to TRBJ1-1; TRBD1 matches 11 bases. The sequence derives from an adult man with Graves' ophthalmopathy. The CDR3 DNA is TGTGCCAGCTCACCAAACGGACAGGGGGCGAACACTGAAGCTTTCTTT. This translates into CASSPNGQGANTEAFF.